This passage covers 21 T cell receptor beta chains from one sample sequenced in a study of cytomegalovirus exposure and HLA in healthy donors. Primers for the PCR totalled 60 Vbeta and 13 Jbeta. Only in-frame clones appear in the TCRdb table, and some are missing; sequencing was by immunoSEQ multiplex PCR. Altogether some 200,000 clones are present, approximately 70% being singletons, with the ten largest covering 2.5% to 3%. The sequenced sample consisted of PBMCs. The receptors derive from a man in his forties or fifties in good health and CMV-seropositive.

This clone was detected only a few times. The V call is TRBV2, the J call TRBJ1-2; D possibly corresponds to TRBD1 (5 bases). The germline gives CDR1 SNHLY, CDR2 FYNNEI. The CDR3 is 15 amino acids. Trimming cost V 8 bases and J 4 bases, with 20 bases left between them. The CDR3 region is CASLDPVDSPYGYTF. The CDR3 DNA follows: TGTGCCAGCCTTGATCCCGTTGACAGCCCCTATGGCTACACCTTC.

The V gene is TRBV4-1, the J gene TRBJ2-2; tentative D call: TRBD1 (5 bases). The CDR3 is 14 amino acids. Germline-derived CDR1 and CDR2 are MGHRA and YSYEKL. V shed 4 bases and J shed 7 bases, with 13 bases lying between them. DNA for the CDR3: TGCGCCAGCAGCCGGAAGGACATTGACGGGGAGCTGTTTTTT. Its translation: CASSRKDIDGELFF.

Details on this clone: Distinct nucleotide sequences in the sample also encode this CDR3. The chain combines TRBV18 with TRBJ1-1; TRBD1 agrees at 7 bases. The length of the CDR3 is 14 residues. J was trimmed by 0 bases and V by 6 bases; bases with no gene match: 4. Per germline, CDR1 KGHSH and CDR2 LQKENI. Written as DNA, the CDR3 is TGTGCCAGCTCCCCGCAGGGGGTGAACACTGAAGCTTTCTTT. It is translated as CASSPQGVNTEAFF.

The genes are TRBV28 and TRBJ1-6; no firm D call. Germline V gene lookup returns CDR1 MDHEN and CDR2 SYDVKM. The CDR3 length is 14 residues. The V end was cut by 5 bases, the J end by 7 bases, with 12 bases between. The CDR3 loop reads CASSTRQSNSPLHF. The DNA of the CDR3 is TGTGCCAGCAGTACTAGACAATCAAATTCACCCCTCCACTTT.

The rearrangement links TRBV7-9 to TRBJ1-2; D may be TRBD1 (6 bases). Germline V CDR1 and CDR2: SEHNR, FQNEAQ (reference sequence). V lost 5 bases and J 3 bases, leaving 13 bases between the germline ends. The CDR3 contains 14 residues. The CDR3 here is CASSPTWTDYGYTF. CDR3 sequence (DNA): TGTGCCAGCAGCCCTACCTGGACAGACTATGGCTACACCTTC.

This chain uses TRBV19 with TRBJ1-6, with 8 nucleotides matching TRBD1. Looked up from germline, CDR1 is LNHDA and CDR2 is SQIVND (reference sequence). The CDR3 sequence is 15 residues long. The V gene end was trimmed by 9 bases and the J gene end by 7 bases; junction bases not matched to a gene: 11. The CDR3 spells CASSGQALGNSPLHF. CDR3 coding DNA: TGTGCCAGCTCGGGACAGGCCCTAGGAAATTCACCCCTCCACTTT.

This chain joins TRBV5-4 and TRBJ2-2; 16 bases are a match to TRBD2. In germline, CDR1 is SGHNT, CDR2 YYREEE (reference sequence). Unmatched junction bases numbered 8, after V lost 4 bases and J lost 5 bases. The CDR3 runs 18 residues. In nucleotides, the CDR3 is TGTGCCAGCAGCCCTCGGGGACTAGCGGGGGGGCGGACCGGGGAGCTGTTTTTT. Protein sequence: CASSPRGLAGGRTGELFF.

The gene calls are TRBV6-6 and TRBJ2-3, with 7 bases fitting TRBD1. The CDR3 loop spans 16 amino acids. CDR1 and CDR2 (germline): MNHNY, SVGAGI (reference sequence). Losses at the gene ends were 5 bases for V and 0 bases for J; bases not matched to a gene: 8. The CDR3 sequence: CASSGGWGQSTDTQYF. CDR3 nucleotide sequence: TGTGCCAGCAGTGGAGGTTGGGGACAGAGCACAGATACGCAGTATTTT.

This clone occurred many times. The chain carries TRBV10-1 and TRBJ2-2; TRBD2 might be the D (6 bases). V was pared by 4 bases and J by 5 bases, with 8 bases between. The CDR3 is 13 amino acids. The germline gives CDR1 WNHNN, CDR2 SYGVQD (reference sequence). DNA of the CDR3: TGCGCCAGCAGTGTAGGGACTACCGGGGAGCTGTTTTTT. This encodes CASSVGTTGELFF.

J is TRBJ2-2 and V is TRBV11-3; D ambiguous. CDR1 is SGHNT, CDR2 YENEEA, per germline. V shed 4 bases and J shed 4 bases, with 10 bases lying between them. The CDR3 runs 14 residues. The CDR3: CASSYSPSTGELFF. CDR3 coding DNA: TGTGCCAGCAGCTATTCACCTAGCACCGGGGAGCTGTTTTTT.

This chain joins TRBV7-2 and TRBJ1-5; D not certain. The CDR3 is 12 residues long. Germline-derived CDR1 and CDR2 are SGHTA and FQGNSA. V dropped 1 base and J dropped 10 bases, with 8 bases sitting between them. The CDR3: CASSLEGGPQHF. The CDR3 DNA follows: TGTGCCAGCAGCTTAGAAGGAGGCCCCCAGCATTTT.

The CDR3 region has the DNA TGTGCCTCCAGTTTGGGCAGGGGAGACGAGCAGTACTTC. It is translated as CASSLGRGDEQYF. The chain couples TRBV19 to TRBJ2-7; a weak D match, TRBD1 (6 bases). With 11 bases removed from V and 5 bases from J, the gap between germline ends came to 19 bases. Germline V gene data show CDR1 as LNHDA and CDR2 as SQIVND (reference sequence). The CDR3 contains 13 residues.

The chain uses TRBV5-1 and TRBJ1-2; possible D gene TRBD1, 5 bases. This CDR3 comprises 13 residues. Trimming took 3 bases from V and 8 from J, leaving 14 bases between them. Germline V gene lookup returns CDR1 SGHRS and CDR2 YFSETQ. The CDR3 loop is CASSSVGEGGYTF. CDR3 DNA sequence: TGCGCCAGCAGCTCAGTAGGGGAAGGAGGCTACACCTTC.

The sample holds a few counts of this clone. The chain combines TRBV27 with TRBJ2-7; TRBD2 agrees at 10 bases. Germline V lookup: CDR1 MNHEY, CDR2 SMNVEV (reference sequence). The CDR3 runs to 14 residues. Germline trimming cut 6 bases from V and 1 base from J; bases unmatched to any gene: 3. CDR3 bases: TGTGCCAGCAGCCCTAGCGGGGGTTCCTACGAGCAGTACTTC. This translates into CASSPSGGSYEQYF.

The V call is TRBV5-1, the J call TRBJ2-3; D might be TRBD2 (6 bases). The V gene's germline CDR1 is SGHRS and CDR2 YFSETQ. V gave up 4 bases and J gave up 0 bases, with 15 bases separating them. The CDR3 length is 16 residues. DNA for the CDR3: TGCGCCAGCAGCACACGGACGGGGGTTAGCACAGATACGCAGTATTTT. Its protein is CASSTRTGVSTDTQYF.

The CDR3 here is CASSLVTPATEAFF. The CDR3, as DNA: TGTGCCAGCAGCTTAGTAACACCCGCCACTGAAGCTTTCTTT. V and J are TRBV7-6 and TRBJ1-1; D unclear. The CDR3 spans 14 residues. Germline V gene data show CDR1 as SGHVS and CDR2 as FNYEAQ. Trimming removed 1 base from V and 4 bases from J, with 10 bases in between.

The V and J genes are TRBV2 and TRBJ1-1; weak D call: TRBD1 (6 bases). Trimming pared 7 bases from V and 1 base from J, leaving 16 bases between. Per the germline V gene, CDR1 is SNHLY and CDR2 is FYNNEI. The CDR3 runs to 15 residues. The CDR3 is CASKAAPGANTEAFF. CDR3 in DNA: TGTGCCAGCAAGGCCGCCCCAGGGGCGAACACTGAAGCTTTCTTT.

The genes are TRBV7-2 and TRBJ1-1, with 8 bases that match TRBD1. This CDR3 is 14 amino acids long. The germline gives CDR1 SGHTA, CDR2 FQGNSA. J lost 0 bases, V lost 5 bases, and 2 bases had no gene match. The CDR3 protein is CASSHRGLNTEAFF. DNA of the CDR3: TGTGCCAGCAGCCACAGGGGGTTGAACACTGAAGCTTTCTTT.

CDR3 sequence reads: CASRLNPGEPEAFF. The CDR3 region has the DNA TGTGCCAGTAGACTCAATCCGGGGGAGCCTGAAGCTTTCTTT. The genes are TRBV19 and TRBJ1-1; D might be TRBD1 (5 bases). With 6 bases removed from V and 6 bases from J, the gap between germline ends came to 17 bases. The CDR3 runs to 14 residues. Germline V CDR1 and CDR2: LNHDA, SQIVND (reference sequence).

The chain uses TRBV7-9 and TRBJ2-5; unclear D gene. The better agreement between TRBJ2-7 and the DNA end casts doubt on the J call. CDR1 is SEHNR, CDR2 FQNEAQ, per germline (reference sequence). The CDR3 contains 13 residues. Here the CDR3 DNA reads TGTGCCAGCAGCTTAGGGTCTCGCTACGAGCAGTACTTC. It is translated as CASSLGSRYEQYF.

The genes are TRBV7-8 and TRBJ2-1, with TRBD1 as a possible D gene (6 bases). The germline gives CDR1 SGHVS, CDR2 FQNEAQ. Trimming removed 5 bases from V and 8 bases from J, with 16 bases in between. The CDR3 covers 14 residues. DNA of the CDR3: TGTGCCAGCAGCCCCTGGGACACGCAGGATGAGCAGTTCTTC. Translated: CASSPWDTQDEQFF. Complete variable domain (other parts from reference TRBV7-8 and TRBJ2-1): GAGVSQSPRYKVAKRGQDVALRCDPISGHVSLFWYQQALGQGPEFLTYFQNEAQLDKSGLPSDRFFAERPEGSVSTLKIQRTQQEDSAVYLCASSPWDTQDEQFFGPGTRLTVL.